This TCR beta chain derives from a study of T cell repertoires in cytomegalovirus infection. About the study: Matching HLA type, along with CMV infection, was indicated by public TCR beta signatures. Notes on the study in general: People with CMV and the relevant HLA were identified by cumulative public TCR beta family frequency. HLA-C-restricted, CMV-specific TCR beta clonotypes were dominant ex vivo.

TCRdb passed the reads through MiXCR, listing each CDR3 protein once. The sample consists of fewer than 950,000 distinct CDR3 sequences, less than 35% of them appearing once. In its sample, this clonotype was seen a few times. Its cognate antigen is unknown. V gave up 2 bases and J gave up 2 bases; unmatched junction bases: 6. Germline V gene sequence: CDR1 DFQATT, CDR2 SNEGSKA (reference sequence). This CDR3 comprises 14 residues. The V call is TRBV20-1, the J call TRBJ2-7; TRBD2 matches 7 bases. The receptor's source is a human donor in good health (CMV status not recorded). Some clones in this sample may be carry-over from other donors' samples. Specimen: cultured CD8+ T cells from PBMCs, collected from culture after CMV antigen stimulation. CDR3 nucleotides: TGCAGTGCTAGATGGGGGGGGAAGGCCTACGAGCAGTACTTC. The encoded protein is CSARWGGKAYEQYF.